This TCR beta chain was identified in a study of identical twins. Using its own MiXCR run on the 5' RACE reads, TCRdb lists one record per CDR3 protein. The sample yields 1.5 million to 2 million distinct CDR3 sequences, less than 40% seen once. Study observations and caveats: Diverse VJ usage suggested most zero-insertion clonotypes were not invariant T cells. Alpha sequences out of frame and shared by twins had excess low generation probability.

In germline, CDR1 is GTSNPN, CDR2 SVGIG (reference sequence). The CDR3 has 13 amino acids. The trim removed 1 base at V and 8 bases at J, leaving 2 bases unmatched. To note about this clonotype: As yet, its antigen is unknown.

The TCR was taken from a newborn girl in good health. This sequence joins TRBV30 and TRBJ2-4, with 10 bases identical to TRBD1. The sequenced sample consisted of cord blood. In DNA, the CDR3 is TGTGCCTGGAGTGCCGGGACAGGGGACATTCAGTACTTC. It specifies CAWSAGTGDIQYF.